The sequence of this T cell receptor beta chain was determined in a study of blood T cell repertoires in COVID-19. Study details: From the United States, Italy and Spain came samples of acute and convalescent COVID-19.

The authors' processing: Reference gene primer amplification gave estimated nucleated cell counts. Assay used: immunoSEQ multiplex PCR; TCRdb lists only in-frame clones, some missing. The V and J calls and clone size come from that table; D and trimming were worked out from the DNA. The table lists around 240,000 clones, 75% to 85% of them singletons, with around 1.5% in the top ten. Trimming at V came to 6 bases and at J to 6 bases, leaving 5 bases not matched to a gene. The CDR3 has 14 residues. Germline CDR1 is MNHEY and CDR2 is SVGAGI. The receptor's source is a woman aged 35 to 49 who had recovered from COVID-19. The chain recombines TRBV6-5 with TRBJ1-2; 12 bases map to TRBD1. The specimen was peripheral blood. In nucleotides, the CDR3 is TGTGCCAGCAGACCGGGACAGGGGGCGGATGGCTACACCTTC. As protein: CASRPGQGADGYTF.